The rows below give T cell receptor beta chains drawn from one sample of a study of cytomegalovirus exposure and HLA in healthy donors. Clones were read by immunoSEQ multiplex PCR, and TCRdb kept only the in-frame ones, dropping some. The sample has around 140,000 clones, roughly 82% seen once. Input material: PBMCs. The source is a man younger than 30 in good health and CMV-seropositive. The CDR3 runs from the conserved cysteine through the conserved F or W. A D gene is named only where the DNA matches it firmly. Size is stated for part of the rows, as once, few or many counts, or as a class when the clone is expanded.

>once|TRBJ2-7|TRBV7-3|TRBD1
CASSHDRAYEQYF
TGTGCCAGCAGCCACGACAGGGCCTACGAGCAGTACTTC
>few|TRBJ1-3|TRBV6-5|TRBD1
CASSPRTGPGNTIYF
TGTGCCAGCAGCCCAAGGACAGGGCCTGGAAACACCATATATTTT
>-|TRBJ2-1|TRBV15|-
CATSRDPGVLGYEQFF
TGTGCCACCAGCAGAGACCCCGGGGTCCTAGGTTATGAGCAGTTCTTC
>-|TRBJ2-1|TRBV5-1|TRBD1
CASKGTGGYNEQFF
TGCGCCAGCAAGGGAACAGGGGGCTACAATGAGCAGTTCTTC
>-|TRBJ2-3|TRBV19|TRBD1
CASSVTGGRTQYF
TGTGCCAGTAGTGTAACAGGGGGCAGAACGCAGTATTTT
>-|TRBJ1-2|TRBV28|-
CASSLPVNYGYTF
TGTGCCAGCAGTTTGCCGGTAAACTATGGCTACACCTTC
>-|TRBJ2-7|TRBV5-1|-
CASSLETDTYEQYF
TGCGCCAGCAGCTTGGAGACAGATACCTACGAGCAGTACTTC
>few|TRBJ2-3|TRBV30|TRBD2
CAWKSDGGRAGTQYF
TGTGCCTGGAAGTCAGACGGCGGGAGGGCGGGCACGCAGTATTTT
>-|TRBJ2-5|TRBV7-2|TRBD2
CASSLEVLAGGETQYF
TGTGCCAGCAGCTTAGAAGTGTTAGCGGGAGGAGAGACCCAGTACTTC
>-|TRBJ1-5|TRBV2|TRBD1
CASSGAGGFQPQHF
TGTGCCAGCAGTGGGGCAGGGGGGTTTCAGCCCCAGCATTTT
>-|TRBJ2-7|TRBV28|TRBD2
CASSPRGAGGPSSYEQYF
TGTGCCAGCAGTCCCCGGGGCGCGGGAGGGCCGAGCTCCTACGAGCAGTACTTC
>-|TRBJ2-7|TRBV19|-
CASSSLGGYEQYF
TGTGCCAGTAGTAGTCTGGGGGGCTACGAGCAGTACTTC
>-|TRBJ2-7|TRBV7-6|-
CASSLAGAGGYEQYF
TGTGCCAGCAGCTTAGCGGGGGCAGGGGGGTACGAGCAGTACTTC
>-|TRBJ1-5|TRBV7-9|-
CASSLEQVYQPQHF
TGTGCCAGCAGCTTAGAACAGGTCTATCAGCCCCAGCATTTT
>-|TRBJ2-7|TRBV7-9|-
CSSSPLSYEQYF
TGTTCCAGCAGCCCCCTATCCTACGAGCAGTACTTC
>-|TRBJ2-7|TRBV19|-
CASTGEREQYF
TGTGCCAGTACAGGGGAGAGAGAGCAGTACTTC
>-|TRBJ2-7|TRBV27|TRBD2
CASSLASGFSYEQYF
TGTGCCAGCAGTTTGGCTAGCGGGTTCTCCTACGAGCAGTACTTC
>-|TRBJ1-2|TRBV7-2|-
CASSLAGPNYGYTF
TGTGCCAGCAGTTTAGCGGGGCCGAATTATGGCTACACCTTC
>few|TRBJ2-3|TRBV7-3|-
CASSLERTDTQYF
TGTGCCAGCAGCTTGGAGAGGACAGATACGCAGTATTTT
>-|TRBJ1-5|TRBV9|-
CASSPTGFDQPQHF
TGTGCCAGCAGCCCCACAGGTTTTGATCAGCCCCAGCATTTT
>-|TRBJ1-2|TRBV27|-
CASSLQGYYGYTF
TGTGCCAGCAGTTTGCAGGGCTACTATGGCTACACCTTC
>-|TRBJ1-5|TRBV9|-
CASSVGGGREPQHF
TGTGCCAGCAGCGTAGGGGGGGGCAGAGAGCCCCAGCATTTT
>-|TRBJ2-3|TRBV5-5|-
CASSLVWQGGDTQYF
TGTGCCAGCAGCTTGGTTTGGCAGGGGGGAGATACGCAGTATTTT
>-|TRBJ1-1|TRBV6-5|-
CASWTYGTEAFF
TGTGCCAGCTGGACATATGGGACTGAAGCTTTCTTT
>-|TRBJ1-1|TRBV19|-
CASSIHGNTEAFF
TGTGCCAGTAGTATACACGGGAACACTGAAGCTTTCTTT
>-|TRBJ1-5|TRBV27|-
CASSLQQGQPQHF
TGTGCCAGCAGTTTACAACAGGGTCAGCCCCAGCATTTT
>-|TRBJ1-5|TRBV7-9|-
CASSLVVTRENSNQPQHF
TGTGCCAGCAGCTTAGTTGTGACACGAGAAAATAGCAATCAGCCCCAGCATTTT
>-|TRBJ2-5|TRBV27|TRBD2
CASSPGTSGMRPETQYF
TGTGCCAGCAGTCCCGGGACTAGCGGGATGAGGCCCGAGACCCAGTACTTC
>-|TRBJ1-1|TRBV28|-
CASTDWSKNTEAFF
TGTGCCAGCACGGACTGGAGCAAGAACACTGAAGCTTTCTTT
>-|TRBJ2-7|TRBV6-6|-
CASSPSWARSYEQYF
TGTGCCAGCAGCCCCAGTTGGGCTCGCTCCTACGAGCAGTACTTC
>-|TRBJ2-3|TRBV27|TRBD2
CASSGLAASTDTQYF
TGTGCCAGCAGCGGACTAGCGGCTAGCACAGATACGCAGTATTTT
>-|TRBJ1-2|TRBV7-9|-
CASSLQVNYGYTF
TGTGCCAGCAGCTTACAGGTTAACTATGGCTACACCTTC
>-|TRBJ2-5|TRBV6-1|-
CASSPVEQETQYF
TGTGCCAGCAGTCCGGTGGAGCAGGAGACCCAGTACTTC
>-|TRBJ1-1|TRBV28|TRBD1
CASRIPRQGTEAFF
TGTGCCAGCAGGATACCCCGACAGGGCACTGAAGCTTTCTTT
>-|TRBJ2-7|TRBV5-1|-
CASSLDTPSSYEQYF
TGCGCCAGCAGCTTGGATACTCCGAGCTCCTACGAGCAGTACTTC
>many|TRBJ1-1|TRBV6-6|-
CASQKLNTEAFF
TGTGCCAGCCAGAAGTTGAACACTGAAGCTTTCTTT
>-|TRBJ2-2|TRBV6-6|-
CASSSPQRLNTGELFF
TGTGCCAGCAGTTCTCCCCAGCGGTTAAACACCGGGGAGCTGTTTTTT
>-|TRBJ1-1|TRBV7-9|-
CASHSRGSSSEAFF
TGTGCCAGTCACTCGAGAGGGAGCTCCTCTGAAGCTTTCTTT
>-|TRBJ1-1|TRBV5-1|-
CASSLGGGTEAFF
TGCGCCAGCAGCTTGGGGGGAGGCACTGAAGCTTTCTTT
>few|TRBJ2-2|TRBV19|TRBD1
CASRSTGTAGTGELFF
TGTGCCAGTAGGTCGACAGGGACGGCCGGCACCGGGGAGCTGTTTTTT
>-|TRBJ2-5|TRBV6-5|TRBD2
CASSYGTSGSQETQYF
TGTGCCAGCAGTTACGGGACTAGCGGGAGCCAAGAGACCCAGTACTTC